This TCR beta chain was captured in a study of regulatory T cells in long-lasting Graves disease. This clonotype was counted between two and nine times. Antigen: not known. The time point was: persistent/refractory GD, antithyroid drugs over 5 years with positive TRAb. TCR sequences were obtained from RNA taken from PBMCs. The authors built TCR beta libraries using iRepertoire HTBI primers and Arm-PCR of CDR3 regions. As handled by the study authors: Across all samples, approximately 64 TRBV segments and 15 or so TRBJ segments were identified. Each CDR3 protein is one row after TCRdb ran MiXCR on the multiplex PCR reads. TCRdb's processing, not the authors', yielded these V and J calls. The sample shows hundreds of thousands of distinct CDR3 sequences, about 32% of them seen only once. Study-level findings and limits: Persistent Graves' patients possessed reduced TCR diversity relative to recently diagnosed ones. Accuracy could have been hurt by small sample size.

Sequences were derived from peripheral blood mononuclear cells (PBMCs), sampled when the disease was refractory, from a patient treated with antithyroid drugs. The source of this sequence is a female donor with Graves disease.

CDR3 in amino acids: CASSQAYWTASSYNSPLHF. CDR3 nucleotide sequence: TGTGCCAGCAGCCAAGCCTACTGGACAGCGAGCTCCTATAATTCACCCCTCCACTTT. The chain recombines TRBV14 with TRBJ1-6, with a weak D call TRBD1 (6 bases). Germline CDR1 reads SGHDN; CDR2 reads FVKESK. The V end lost 1 base, the J end lost 0 bases, and 16 bases lay between the germline ends. This CDR3 is 19 amino acids long.